This T cell receptor beta chain was documented in a study of T cells in narcolepsy. The sample holds a few counts of this clone. Sequenced by immunoSEQ multiplex PCR; TCRdb stores in-frame clones only, minus some. The data show around 35,000 clones, under 90% seen once. Specimen: CD45RA- memory CD4+ T cells from PBMCs. The sequence was collected from a human donor with narcolepsy.

The CDR3 DNA follows: TGCGCCAGCAGCCCCGGGACAGAGACCTACGAGCAGTACTTC. Its translation: CASSPGTETYEQYF. This chain links TRBV4-3 with TRBJ2-7, with TRBD1 matching over 7 bases. The CDR3 runs 14 residues. Germline CDR1 LGHNA, CDR2 YSLEER. With V trimmed by 4 bases and J by 2 bases, 5 bases remained unmatched.